The T cell receptor (beta chain) under discussion was sequenced for a study of low-dose radiotherapy and immunotherapy resistance in tumors (dated by TCRdb to the early 2020s). With respect to the entire study: Cohort 1 received 0.5 Gy per fraction every 2 weeks, with a prescribed total PTV dose of 6.5 Gy. Aspirin 300 mg was taken orally once daily by patients for four cycles, starting on cycle 1 day 1. Every two weeks, patients got intravenous cyclophosphamide at 200 mg/m2, given one day ahead of each radiation and immunotherapy administration. No randomization into treatment groups was done for the people taking part in the trial. In Cohort 2, 1 Gy per fraction was delivered every two weeks, for a total of 13 Gy over 26 weeks. Eight patients were included in the translational analysis, namely three from the first dose cohort plus the first five from the second dose cohort. Nivolumab was administered intravenously as a 240 mg flat dose every two weeks, and ipilimumab was administered intravenously at 1 mg/kg every six weeks.

The time point label, as the study defines it: before trial treatment. The donors took part in RACIN, a single-arm, phase I, dose-escalation trial that combined nivolumab, ipilimumab, aspirin, low-dose cyclophosphamide and low-dose radiotherapy. Eligible patients had advanced, TIL-negative solid tumors. Sequenced using an Illumina HiSeq 2500. To make first-strand cDNA, Superscript III was used along with a set of TRAV- and TRBV-specific primers so that both the TCRalpha and TCRbeta chains were covered. TCRs were amplified with Phusion for 20 to 25 PCR cycles using a constant-region primer together with the adapter attached to the V primers. The isolated mRNA was amplified using the MessageAmp II aRNA Amplification Kit, with in vitro transcription performed for around 16 hours at 37 degrees C. The Dynabeads mRNA DIRECT Purification Kit was used to isolate the mRNA for TCR sequencing. Indexed Illumina adapters were added in a second Phusion PCR of roughly 25 cycles, after which AMPure XP beads were used to purify the products. In the source study's methods: Using custom Perl scripts, TCR sequences that encoded the same protein were pooled, out-of-frame sequences were dropped, and the abundance of each clonotype was calculated. TCR sequences supported by only a single read were excluded from analysis. Repertoire metrics included Shannon entropy, Gini index, clonality, richness, and frequency of TCRs shared between repertoires. In TCRdb, the public reads were trimmed at Q25 with fastp and aligned with MiXCR, with productive beta chains retained. Rows with a matching CDR3 protein are joined into one entry that keeps the most common DNA and genes. TCRdb, not the authors, supplied the V and J calls. Here the sample has some 85,000 distinct CDR3 sequences; 18% occur a single time. Of the sample, 4.5% to 7.5% falls within the top ten clones.

This clonotype was seen at least ten times. The antigen it recognizes is unknown. No per-base quality is available; no much larger clone lies one base away. Sample: PBMCs, taken before treatment. The sequence was collected from a male donor with prostate cancer.

The DNA sequence is as follows: TGTGCCACCAGTGAGTCCAGCACAAATAGCAATCAGCCCCAGCATTTT. It is translated as CATSESSTNSNQPQHF. The sequence is built from TRBV24-1 and TRBJ1-5; no D gene call is confident. Reading from cysteine to phenylalanine, the CDR3 counts 16 amino acids. The read is trimmed to its CDR3 DNA, 48 bases read in frame from base 1. Deletion took 4 bases off V and 0 bases off J, with a span of 12 bases between the germline ends. The germline V gene provides CDR1 KGHDR and CDR2 SFDVKD.